These 28 T cell receptor beta chains were all obtained from the same sample, sequenced in a study of CD8+ T cells in alopecia areata. TCR sequencing used cDNA made by reverse transcription of extracted RNA. Sequencing was performed with immunoSEQ multiplex PCR; in TCRdb, only in-frame clones are kept and a portion is missing. This sample has 270,000 or so clones, with roughly 64% found just once. Treatment given: oral pan-JAK inhibitor, 5-10 mg twice daily. The source was CD4+ T cells sorted from blood, collected at week 24, from a patient treated with tofacitinib. Source of these receptors: a human donor with alopecia areata.

V is TRBV2 and J is TRBJ2-6; D might be TRBD2 (5 bases). Germline V lookup: CDR1 SNHLY, CDR2 FYNNEI. The V end was cut by 2 bases, the J end by 2 bases, with 16 bases between. This CDR3 is built from 18 residues. As DNA, the CDR3 is TGTGCCAGCAGTGAATCTGGCAGGAGGTACCCTGGGGCCAACGTCCTGACTTTC. Residues: CASSESGRRYPGANVLTF. The variable domain in full, with the rest retrieved from reference TRBV2 and TRBJ2-6, is EPEVTQTPSHQVTQMGQEVILRCVPISNHLYFYWYRQILGQKVEFLVSFYNNEISEKSEIFDDQFSVERPDGSNFTLKIRSTKLEDSAMYFCASSESGRRYPGANVLTFGAGSRLTVL.

This clone was picked up a small number of times. The chain combines TRBV29-1 with TRBJ2-5; TRBD1 agrees at 10 bases. V dropped 3 bases and J dropped 5; count of bases not matched to a gene: 6. The CDR3 is 14 residues long. CDR1 and CDR2 from the germline V gene are SQVTM and ANQGSEA. CDR3 region: CSVDWGQGKETQYF. Here the CDR3 DNA reads TGCAGCGTTGATTGGGGACAGGGGAAGGAGACCCAGTACTTC.

V and J are TRBV5-6 and TRBJ2-1, with a tentative D call TRBD1 (5 bases). V gave up 4 bases and J gave up 0 bases, with 11 bases separating them. The CDR3 spans 15 residues. CDR1 is SGHDT, CDR2 YYEEEE, per germline. The CDR3 reads CASSAQGSSYNEQFF. DNA of the CDR3: TGTGCCAGCAGCGCCCAGGGAAGCTCCTACAATGAGCAGTTCTTC.

The V and J genes are TRBV6-1 and TRBJ2-5; unclear D gene. V lost 7 bases to trimming and J lost 4 bases, with 10 bases between them. The CDR3 spans 12 residues. The germline gives CDR1 MNHNS, CDR2 SASEGT. The CDR3 region has the DNA TGTGCCAGCAAGGCAGGATCAGAGACCCAGTACTTC. It yields the protein CASKAGSETQYF.

The sample holds a few counts of this clone. This rearrangement joins TRBV5-1 to TRBJ2-1; 9 bases line up with TRBD2. V shed 7 bases and J 10 bases; nucleotides not matched to a gene: 15. Germline CDR1 SGHRS, CDR2 YFSETQ. This CDR3 spans 15 amino acids. The CDR3 reads CASGPWAGTSGEQFF. The DNA of the CDR3 is TGCGCCAGCGGCCCATGGGCCGGTACTAGCGGGGAGCAGTTCTTC.

This clone has only a few counts. The chain has TRBV6-1 and TRBJ2-5; D ambiguous. The V and J ends lost 6 bases and 2 bases respectively, with 7 bases between them. The CDR3 has 12 amino acids. Germline V gene data show CDR1 as MNHNS and CDR2 as SASEGT. CDR3 sequence reads: CASSRPQETQYF. The CDR3 DNA sequence: TGTGCCAGCAGCCGACCTCAAGAGACCCAGTACTTC.

The rearrangement uses TRBV20-1 and TRBJ1-2; D uncertain. The CDR3 spans 11 residues. In germline, CDR1 is DFQATT, CDR2 SNEGSKA (reference sequence). With 5 bases removed from V and 5 bases from J, the gap between germline ends came to 9 bases. Written as DNA, the CDR3 is TGCAGTGCTGAACAGCCTTATGGCTACACCTTC. The encoded protein is CSAEQPYGYTF.

This chain uses TRBV2 with TRBJ2-6; no firm D call. The CDR3 extends over 16 amino acids. V lost 0 bases and J 4 bases, leaving 10 bases between the germline ends. The germline gives CDR1 SNHLY, CDR2 FYNNEI. The CDR3 reads CASSEADLPGANVLTF. The CDR3 bases are TGTGCCAGCAGTGAAGCAGATCTCCCCGGGGCCAACGTCCTGACTTTC.

This chain joins TRBV5-6 and TRBJ1-2; no firm D call. V was pared by 4 bases and J by 1 base, with 17 bases between. CDR3 length: 16 amino acids. Germline V gives CDR1 SGHDT, CDR2 YYEEEE. CDR3 nucleotide sequence: TGTGCCAGCAGCCTGACCGGGTCCAGGCTTAACTATGGCTACACCTTC. It encodes CASSLTGSRLNYGYTF.

The chain employs TRBV30 and TRBJ2-7, with a tentative D call TRBD2 (5 bases). This CDR3 is 11 amino acids long. Germline CDR1 reads GTSNPN; CDR2 reads SVGIG (reference sequence). The V and J ends lost 3 bases and 9 bases respectively, with 12 bases between them. The CDR3 bases are TGTGCCTGGAGGGGAGTCTCCTTGCAGTACTTC. Protein: CAWRGVSLQYF.

This clone appeared a few times. The V gene is TRBV9, the J gene TRBJ2-2; TRBD1 matches at 9 bases. The length of the CDR3 is 16 residues. Germline V CDR1 and CDR2: SGDLS, YYNGEE. The J segment lost 5 bases and the V segment lost 0 bases, leaving 5 bases of the junction unmatched. Written as DNA, the CDR3 is TGTGCCAGCAGCGTAGAAGGGACAGGGAGAACCGGGGAGCTGTTTTTT. Translating it yields CASSVEGTGRTGELFF.

In this sample, this clone turned up a few times. As the CDR3 is not closed by the conserved phenylalanine or tryptophan, this likely results from a read error. The chain uses TRBV4-3 and TRBJ2-4, with 7 bases identical to TRBD1. V lost 0 bases and J lost 1; bases outside the gene matches: 6. Per germline, CDR1 LGHNA and CDR2 YSLEER. The CDR3 runs 17 residues. The CDR3 DNA follows: TGCGCCAGCAGCCAAGACTCAGGGGGAAGGGCCAAAAACATTCAGTACCTC. Protein product: CASSQDSGGRAKNIQYL.

In this sample, this clone turned up a few times. The chain has TRBV9 and TRBJ1-1; no clear D. The CDR3 runs 10 residues. The germline V gene encodes CDR1 SGDLS and CDR2 YYNGEE. V gave up 10 bases and J gave up 7 bases, with 11 bases separating them. This CDR3 is CAQQGHEAFF. DNA of the CDR3: TGTGCCCAACAAGGCCATGAAGCTTTCTTT. Full variable domain (remainder filled in from reference TRBV9 and TRBJ1-1): DSGVTQTPKHLITATGQRVTLRCSPRSGDLSVYWYQQSLDQGLQFLIQYYNGEERAKGNILERFSAQQFPDLHSELNLSSLELGDSALYFCAQQGHEAFFGQGTRLTVV.

This chain connects TRBV11-1 to TRBJ1-1; weak D call: TRBD1 (5 bases). The CDR3 consists of 16 residues. Trimming shortened V by 5 bases and J by 0 bases, and 16 bases separated the two germline ends. Germline V lookup: CDR1 SGHAT, CDR2 FQDESV (reference sequence). CDR3 in DNA: TGTGCCAGCAGCAGACCGACAGTACTAATGAACACTGAAGCTTTCTTT. Its protein is CASSRPTVLMNTEAFF. Looking up the rest from reference TRBV11-1 and TRBJ1-1 gives the full variable domain: EAEVAQSPRYKITEKSQAVAFWCDPISGHATLYWYRQILGQGPELLVQFQDESVVDDSQLPKDRFSAERLKGVDSTLKIQPAELGDSAMYLCASSRPTVLMNTEAFFGQGTRLTVV.

This chain links TRBV2 with TRBJ2-5, with 7 bases that match TRBD2. Germline values: CDR1 SNHLY, CDR2 FYNNEI. The CDR3 runs 14 residues. The trim removed 8 bases at V and 5 bases at J, leaving 11 bases unmatched. The CDR3 spells CASVESGVGETQYF. CDR3 coding DNA: TGTGCCAGCGTAGAAAGCGGGGTCGGTGAGACCCAGTACTTC.

The V gene is TRBV18, the J gene TRBJ2-1, with a possible D match to TRBD1 (5 bases). The CDR3 is 15 residues long. Per germline, CDR1 KGHSH and CDR2 LQKENI. V was pared by 2 bases and J by 0 bases, with 8 bases between. Written as DNA, the CDR3 is TGTGCCAGCTCACCAGGGCAGGGCTCCTACAATGAGCAGTTCTTC. This translates into CASSPGQGSYNEQFF.

The V gene is TRBV29-1, the J gene TRBJ1-2; possible D gene TRBD1, 6 bases. From germline, CDR1 is SQVTM and CDR2 ANQGSEA. The V end was cut by 5 bases, the J end by 7 bases, with 20 bases between. This CDR3 has 14 amino acids. The CDR3 region has the DNA TGCAGCGTTCACTCGACAGGCCTCGCTGCTGGCTACACCTTC. As protein: CSVHSTGLAAGYTF.

V is TRBV28 and J is TRBJ1-6; 8 bases agree with TRBD1. V shed 3 bases and J 7 bases; nucleotides not matched to a gene: 2. The V gene's germline CDR1 is MDHEN and CDR2 SYDVKM. The CDR3 is 14 amino acids. The CDR3 region has the DNA TGTGCCAGCAGTTTGAACAGGGGGAATTCACCCCTCCACTTT. It codes for CASSLNRGNSPLHF.

The chain has TRBV7-2 and TRBJ2-5; 12 bases map to TRBD2. The V and J ends lost 0 bases and 5 bases, in that order; junction bases with no gene match: 4. Germline assignment: CDR1 SGHTA and CDR2 FQGNSA. The CDR3 totals 16 residues. CDR3 sequence reads: CASSLARTSGKETQYF. CDR3 sequence (DNA): TGTGCCAGCAGCTTAGCGAGGACTAGCGGGAAGGAGACCCAGTACTTC.

This clone came up a few times. This chain joins TRBV19 and TRBJ2-3; TRBD2 aligns across 9 bases. Germline V gene sequence: CDR1 LNHDA, CDR2 SQIVND (reference sequence). J lost 2 bases, V lost 6 bases, and 18 bases had no gene match. This CDR3 region has 19 residues. The CDR3 loop reads CASRPLALAGGRTTDTQYF. CDR3 coding DNA: TGTGCCAGTAGACCACTAGCGTTGGCGGGGGGGCGGACCACAGATACGCAGTATTTT.

This chain uses TRBV28 with TRBJ2-5, with D hard to call. The DNA end favors TRBJ2-7, so the J call may be wrong. The CDR3 covers 13 residues. Per the germline V gene, CDR1 is MDHEN and CDR2 is SYDVKM. CDR3 protein: CASSPTDGYEQYF. In DNA form, the CDR3 reads TGTGCCAGCAGTCCGACGGACGGCTACGAGCAGTACTTC.

This chain joins TRBV10-3 and TRBJ1-1; 7 positions agree with TRBD1. V was clipped by 10 bases and J by 5 bases; unmatched bases: 10. The CDR3 totals 13 residues. Germline V gene lookup returns CDR1 ENHRY and CDR2 SYGVKD. The CDR3 DNA reads as TGTGCCACCTCCACCGAGACAGGGACTGAAGCTTTCTTT. Translated: CATSTETGTEAFF.

This clone was counted a few times. CDR3 in DNA: TGTGCCAGCAGCCAAGATACATACCCCCACACCCTCCACTTT. It is translated as CASSQDTYPHTLHF. The gene calls are TRBV14 and TRBJ1-6; D remains ambiguous. The CDR3 is 14 amino acids. V lost 0 bases and J 14 bases, leaving 14 bases between the germline ends. Germline values: CDR1 SGHDN, CDR2 FVKESK.

CDR3 residues: CSVVRARGRLGGTEAFF. The CDR3 nucleotides are TGCAGCGTTGTTAGGGCCAGGGGGCGTCTCGGTGGCACTGAAGCTTTCTTT. The rearrangement uses TRBV29-1 and TRBJ1-1, with TRBD1 matching over 8 bases. This CDR3 is 17 amino acids long. The germline V gene encodes CDR1 SQVTM and CDR2 ANQGSEA. The J segment lost 4 bases and the V segment lost 4 bases, leaving 17 bases of the junction unmatched.

Only one count was recorded for this clone. The V call is TRBV10-3, the J call TRBJ2-3; tentative D call: TRBD1 (6 bases). Germline lookup yields CDR1 ENHRY and CDR2 SYGVKD. CDR3 length equals 15 residues. Trimming left V 8 bases short and J 6 bases short, with 21 bases between. The DNA of the CDR3 is TGTGCCATCTCAGGGGTACAGGGCCCTGGCGATACGCAGTATTTT. As protein: CAISGVQGPGDTQYF.

The table lists this clone with a few counts. The J gene is TRBJ1-4, the V gene TRBV30; D is ambiguous. Per germline, CDR1 GTSNPN and CDR2 SVGIG (reference sequence). The CDR3 has 13 residues. Trimming removed 3 bases from V and 8 bases from J, with 13 bases in between. This CDR3 reads CAWSTRMGEKLFF. The CDR3 DNA is TGTGCCTGGAGCACTCGGATGGGAGAAAAACTGTTTTTT.

This clone was observed a few times. The chain joins TRBV29-1 to TRBJ1-1; D is uncertain. This CDR3 is built from 12 residues. CDR1 and CDR2 from the germline V gene are SQVTM and ANQGSEA. V lost 1 base to trimming and J lost 4 bases, with 7 bases between them. CDR3: CSVEVRVTEAFF. CDR3 DNA: TGCAGCGTTGAAGTAAGGGTCACTGAAGCTTTCTTT.

V usage is TRBV6-6 and J usage is TRBJ1-4; 9 nucleotides line up with TRBD1. There are 15 residues in the CDR3. The germline V gene has CDR1 MNHNY and CDR2 SVGAGI (reference sequence). V was clipped by 2 bases and J by 6 bases; unmatched bases: 4. The CDR3 sequence: CASSYGDREYEKLFF. The CDR3 DNA reads TGTGCCAGCAGTTACGGGGACAGGGAATATGAAAAACTGTTTTTT.